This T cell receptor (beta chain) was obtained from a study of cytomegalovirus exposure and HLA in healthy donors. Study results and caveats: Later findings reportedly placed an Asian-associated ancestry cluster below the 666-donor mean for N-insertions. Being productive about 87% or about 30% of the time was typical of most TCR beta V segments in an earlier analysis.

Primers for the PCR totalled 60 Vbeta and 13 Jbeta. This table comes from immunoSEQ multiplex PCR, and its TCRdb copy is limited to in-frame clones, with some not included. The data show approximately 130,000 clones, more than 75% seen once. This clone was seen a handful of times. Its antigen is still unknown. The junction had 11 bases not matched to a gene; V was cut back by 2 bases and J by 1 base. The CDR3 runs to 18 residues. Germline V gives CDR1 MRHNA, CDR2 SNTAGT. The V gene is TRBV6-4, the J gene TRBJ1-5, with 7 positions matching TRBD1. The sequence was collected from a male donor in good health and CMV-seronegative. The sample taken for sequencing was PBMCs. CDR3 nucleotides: TGTGCCAGCAGTGACAAGAAAGCCACAGGGGAGAGCAATCAGCCCCAGCATTTT. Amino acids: CASSDKKATGESNQPQHF.